One sample yielded the 21 T cell receptor beta chains listed below, sequenced in a study of cytomegalovirus exposure and HLA in healthy donors. The PCR was carried out with 60 Vbeta primers and 13 Jbeta primers. Clones were sequenced by immunoSEQ multiplex PCR, and TCRdb holds only the in-frame ones, with some missing. Of over 150,000 clones listed, approximately 81% are singletons. Material: PBMCs. The receptor source for this set is a boy aged 2 to 10 in good health and CMV-seronegative.

The V gene is TRBV19, the J gene TRBJ2-3; no definite D call. In germline, CDR1 is LNHDA, CDR2 SQIVND (reference sequence). V shed 5 bases and J shed 9 bases, with 9 bases lying between them. This CDR3 contains 11 residues. CDR3 sequence reads: CASSGGLTQYF. CDR3 nucleotide sequence: TGTGCCAGTAGTGGCGGCTTAACGCAGTATTTT.

CDR3 region: CASTPSGANVLTF. CDR3 coding DNA: TGTGCCAGCACCCCTTCTGGGGCCAACGTCCTGACTTTC. The chain carries TRBV25-1 and TRBJ2-6; D remains unclear. This CDR3 comprises 13 residues. Germline values: CDR1 MGHDK, CDR2 SYGVNS. V was trimmed by 7 bases and J by 1 base, leaving 5 bases between them.

This chain uses TRBV27 with TRBJ2-2; D not certain. V lost 3 bases, J lost 6 bases, and 8 bases lay in between. Looked up from germline, CDR1 is MNHEY and CDR2 is SMNVEV (reference sequence). This CDR3 comprises 13 residues. As DNA, the CDR3 is TGTGCCAGCAGTTTCCTAGGTCCCGGGGAGCTGTTTTTT. Protein: CASSFLGPGELFF.

This CDR3 reads CASSLGTGYGYTF. The CDR3 DNA reads as TGTGCCAGCAGCTTAGGGACAGGCTATGGCTACACCTTC. This sequence joins TRBV7-3 and TRBJ1-2; 8 bases agree with TRBD1. This CDR3 has 13 residues. In germline, CDR1 is SGHTA, CDR2 FQGTGA. Trimming cost V 2 bases and J 4 bases; bases outside gene matches: 0.

The V gene is TRBV5-1, the J gene TRBJ2-1; 10 bases agree with TRBD2. The CDR3 length is 18 residues. With V trimmed by 0 bases and J by 1 base, 7 bases remained unmatched. Per germline, CDR1 SGHRS and CDR2 YFSETQ. CDR3 residues: CASSLVSSGSVSYNEQFF. The DNA for the CDR3 is TGCGCCAGCAGCTTGGTATCTAGCGGGAGCGTTTCCTACAATGAGCAGTTCTTC.

The chain couples TRBV9 to TRBJ2-2; 8 bases are shared with TRBD1. The J segment lost 1 base and the V segment lost 1 base, leaving 6 bases of the junction unmatched. This CDR3 is built from 17 residues. The germline CDR1 and CDR2 sequences are SGDLS and YYNGEE. DNA of the CDR3: TGTGCCAGCAGCGTACACTCCGGGACAGGGAACACCGGGGAGCTGTTTTTT. Translated, it gives CASSVHSGTGNTGELFF.

This chain joins TRBV11-2 and TRBJ1-1; a possible D gene is TRBD1 (6 bases). The CDR3 length is 15 residues. V lost 5 bases, J lost 8 bases, and 21 bases lay in between. Germline values: CDR1 SGHAT, CDR2 FQNNGV. The CDR3 is CASSRGLNREEEAFF. In nucleotides, the CDR3 is TGTGCCAGCAGCCGGGGCCTAAACAGGGAAGAGGAAGCTTTCTTT.

This chain links TRBV5-1 with TRBJ1-5; D is possibly TRBD1 (5 bases). The CDR3 length is 15 residues. Trimming took off 0 bases at V and 6 bases at J, with 13 bases between the two ends. The germline V gene has CDR1 SGHRS and CDR2 YFSETQ. CDR3 nucleotides: TGCGCCAGCAGCTTGGAAGGGACGGGGGGTCAGCCCCAGCATTTT. Its protein is CASSLEGTGGQPQHF.

This clone came up a few times. This sequence joins TRBV7-9 and TRBJ1-2; D call uncertain. Germline V CDR1 and CDR2: SEHNR, FQNEAQ (reference sequence). Trimming took 5 bases from V and 4 from J, leaving 14 bases between them. There are 14 residues in the CDR3. Written as DNA, the CDR3 is TGTGCCAGCAGCGTCGGATCAAACAGCTATGGCTACACCTTC. This gives the protein CASSVGSNSYGYTF.

This rearrangement joins TRBV5-1 to TRBJ2-3; TRBD2 aligns across 13 bases. Per the germline V gene, CDR1 is SGHRS and CDR2 is YFSETQ. The CDR3 consists of 15 residues. With 3 bases clipped from V and 5 bases from J, the junction kept 3 bases outside the gene matches. CDR3 DNA sequence: TGCGCCAGCAGCTCGGGACTAGCGGGAAGAGATACGCAGTATTTT. This codes for CASSSGLAGRDTQYF.

The V gene is TRBV2, the J gene TRBJ2-7; a possible D gene is TRBD2 (7 bases). This CDR3 is 14 amino acids long. Trimming shortened V by 3 bases and J by 3 bases, and 12 bases separated the two germline ends. The germline gives CDR1 SNHLY, CDR2 FYNNEI. CDR3 residues: CASSDPAGHYEQYF. CDR3 DNA: TGTGCCAGCAGTGATCCAGCGGGACACTACGAGCAGTACTTC.

The chain joins TRBV5-1 to TRBJ2-7; 10 nucleotides align to TRBD1. The CDR3 sequence is 15 residues long. The J segment lost 4 bases and the V segment lost 2 bases, leaving 6 bases of the junction unmatched. Per germline, CDR1 SGHRS and CDR2 YFSETQ. CDR3: CASSLETGGGYEQYF. CDR3 nucleotides: TGCGCCAGCAGCTTAGAGACAGGGGGCGGTTACGAGCAGTACTTC. The whole variable domain, filled in from reference TRBV5-1 and TRBJ2-7, reads KAGVTQTPRYLIKTRGQQVTLSCSPISGHRSVSWYQQTPGQGLQFLFEYFSETQRNKGNFPGRFSGRQFSNSRSEMNVSTLELGDSALYLCASSLETGGGYEQYFGPGTRLTVT.

J is TRBJ2-3 and V is TRBV5-4; a weak D match, TRBD2 (6 bases). V lost 0 bases, J lost 1 base, and 9 bases lay in between. Germline V lookup: CDR1 SGHNT, CDR2 YYREEE (reference sequence). This CDR3 spans 15 amino acids. CDR3 in DNA: TGTGCCAGCAGCTTGGTCACGGGAGGCACAGATACGCAGTATTTT. Translating gives CASSLVTGGTDTQYF. The variable domain in full, with the rest retrieved from reference TRBV5-4 and TRBJ2-3, is ETGVTQSPTHLIKTRGQQVTLRCSSQSGHNTVSWYQQALGQGPQFIFQYYREEENGRGNFPPRFSGLQFPNYSSELNVNALELDDSALYLCASSLVTGGTDTQYFGPGTRLTVL.

This rearrangement joins TRBV5-5 to TRBJ1-2; D might be TRBD1 (6 bases). Trimming stripped 2 bases from V and 2 bases from J, with 19 bases between. CDR3 size: 17 residues. Germline values: CDR1 SGHKS, CDR2 YYEKEE (reference sequence). In nucleotides, the CDR3 is TGTGCCAGCAGCTTTCCGGGGGGGCAGGCAGGAAACTATGGCTACACCTTC. This gives the protein CASSFPGGQAGNYGYTF.

The rearrangement joins TRBV5-1 to TRBJ2-3; unclear D gene. Germline V CDR1 and CDR2: SGHRS, YFSETQ. CDR3 length: 14 amino acids. The V end was cut by 0 bases, the J end by 6 bases, with 11 bases between. CDR3 coding DNA: TGCGCCAGCAGCTTGGATACGTTTGCGGATACGCAGTATTTT. This codes for CASSLDTFADTQYF.

The chain has TRBV11-2 and TRBJ2-1; 7 bases are shared with TRBD2. Germline V gene sequence: CDR1 SGHAT, CDR2 FQNNGV. V shed 3 bases, J shed 7 bases, and the junction held 9 bases outside the gene matches. The CDR3 length is 15 residues. The CDR3 protein is CASSFPNGRKNEQFF. The CDR3 DNA reads as TGTGCCAGCAGCTTCCCTAACGGGAGGAAAAATGAGCAGTTCTTC.

The chain recombines TRBV6-5 with TRBJ2-5; a possible D gene is TRBD1 (6 bases). The end of the DNA fits TRBJ2-7 better, so the J call may be wrong. Looked up from germline, CDR1 is MNHEY and CDR2 is SVGAGI. This CDR3 comprises 14 residues. DNA of the CDR3: TGTGCCAGCAGCCGTGGACAGATTACCTACGAGCAGTACTTC. The encoded protein is CASSRGQITYEQYF.

V usage is TRBV2 and J usage is TRBJ2-7, with 7 bases fitting TRBD2. Per the germline V gene, CDR1 is SNHLY and CDR2 is FYNNEI. CDR3 length: 14 amino acids. V was clipped by 2 bases and J by 0 bases; unmatched bases: 1. CDR3 in DNA: TGTGCCAGCAGTGAAACGGGAGGCTCCTACGAGCAGTACTTC. Translated, it gives CASSETGGSYEQYF.

V and J are TRBV5-1 and TRBJ2-7, with D possibly being TRBD1 (6 bases). The germline V and J ends were trimmed by 4 bases and 1 base, with 12 bases remaining between them. Looked up from germline, CDR1 is SGHRS and CDR2 is YFSETQ. There are 14 residues in the CDR3. The CDR3: CASSPLQGSYEQYF. The CDR3 nucleotides read TGCGCCAGCAGCCCGCTACAGGGTTCCTACGAGCAGTACTTC.

This clone has only one observation. The chain couples TRBV6-6 to TRBJ2-7, with D perhaps TRBD2 (6 bases). This CDR3 has 14 amino acids. Deletions cut 8 bases from V and 0 bases from J, with 14 bases between. Germline V gene lookup returns CDR1 MNHNY and CDR2 SVGAGI (reference sequence). The CDR3 sequence is CASVGRLDSYEQYF. The CDR3 coding sequence is TGTGCCAGCGTGGGGAGGCTGGACTCCTACGAGCAGTACTTC.

The CDR3 DNA reads as TGTGCCAGCAGTTACTCCGGGACAGGGGCCCTCGAGCAGTACTTC. Its translation is CASSYSGTGALEQYF. This chain links TRBV6-5 with TRBJ2-7; 10 bases align to TRBD1. This CDR3 has 15 residues. V shed 0 bases and J 6 bases; nucleotides not matched to a gene: 5. The germline V gene has CDR1 MNHEY and CDR2 SVGAGI.